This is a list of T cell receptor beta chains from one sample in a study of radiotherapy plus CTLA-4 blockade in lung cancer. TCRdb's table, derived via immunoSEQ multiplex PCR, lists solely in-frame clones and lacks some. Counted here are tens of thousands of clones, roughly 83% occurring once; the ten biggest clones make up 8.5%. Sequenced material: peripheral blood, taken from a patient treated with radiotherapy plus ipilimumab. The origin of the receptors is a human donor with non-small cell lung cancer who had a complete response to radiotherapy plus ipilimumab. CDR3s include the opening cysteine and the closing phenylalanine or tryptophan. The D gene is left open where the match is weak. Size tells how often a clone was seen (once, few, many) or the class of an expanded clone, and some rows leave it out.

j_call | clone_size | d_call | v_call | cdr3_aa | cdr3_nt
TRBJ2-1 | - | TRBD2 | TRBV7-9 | CASSSPGLAVYNEQFF | TGTGCCAGCAGCTCACCGGGACTAGCGGTCTACAATGAGCAGTTCTTC
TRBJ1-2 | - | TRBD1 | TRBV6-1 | CASYLGQGGNYGYTF | TGTGCCAGCTATCTTGGGCAGGGGGGAAACTATGGCTACACCTTC
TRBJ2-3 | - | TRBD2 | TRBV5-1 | CASSLGTSGGGIRDTQYF | TGCGCCAGCAGCTTGGGGACTAGCGGGGGGGGCATCAGAGATACGCAGTATTTT
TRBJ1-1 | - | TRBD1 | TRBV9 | CASSGNRDRVSRTEAFF | TGTGCCAGCAGCGGAAACCGGGACAGGGTGAGTAGGACTGAAGCTTTCTTT
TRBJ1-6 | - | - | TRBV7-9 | CASSASSYNSPLHF | TGTGCCAGCAGTGCGAGCTCCTATAATTCACCCCTCCACTTT
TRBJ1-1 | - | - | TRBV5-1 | CASSRSVTANTEAFF | TGCGCCAGCAGCCGATCTGTGACAGCGAACACTGAAGCTTTCTTT
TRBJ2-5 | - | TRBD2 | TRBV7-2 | CASSESGAQETQYF | TGTGCCAGCAGCGAAAGCGGGGCCCAAGAGACCCAGTACTTC
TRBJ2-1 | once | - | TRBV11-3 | CASSWLENEQFF | TGTGCCAGCAGCTGGCTAGAGAATGAGCAGTTCTTC
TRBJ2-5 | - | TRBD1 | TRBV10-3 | CAISESWDRSETQYF | TGTGCCATCAGTGAGTCCTGGGACAGGTCGGAGACCCAGTACTTC
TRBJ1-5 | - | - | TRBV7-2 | CASSPSRGSYQPQHF | TGTGCCAGCAGCCCCAGCAGGGGCTCTTATCAGCCCCAGCATTTT
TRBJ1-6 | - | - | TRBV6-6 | CASRQISSYNSPLHF | TGTGCCAGCAGACAGATCAGCTCCTATAATTCACCCCTCCACTTT
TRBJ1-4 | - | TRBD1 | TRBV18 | CASSPGTGGVESTNEKLFF | TGTGCCAGCTCCCCGGGGACAGGGGGCGTTGAATCCACTAATGAAAAACTGTTTTTT
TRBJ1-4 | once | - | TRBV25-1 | CASSEGAGRSEKLFF | TGTGCCAGCAGTGAAGGAGCAGGGCGGAGTGAAAAACTGTTTTTT
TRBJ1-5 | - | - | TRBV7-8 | CASSPLGRVDQPQHF | TGTGCCAGCAGCCCCCTGGGCAGGGTTGATCAGCCCCAGCATTTT
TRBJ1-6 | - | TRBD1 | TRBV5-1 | CASSPGQPNSPLHF | TGCGCCAGCAGCCCGGGACAGCCTAATTCCCCCCTCCACTTT
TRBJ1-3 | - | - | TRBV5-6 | CASSSRDSGNTIYF | TGTGCCAGCAGCTCCAGGGATTCTGGAAACACCATATATTTT